The 8 T cell receptor beta chains in this list originate from one sample, sequenced in a study of blood T cell repertoires in COVID-19. The method was immunoSEQ multiplex PCR; TCRdb's version includes in-frame clones alone and lacks a portion of them. The sample includes fewer than 400,000 clones, around 80% of them seen just once. The sequencing input was peripheral blood. The receptors originated from a young man with active or convalescent COVID-19.

The chain combines TRBV6-2 or TRBV6-3 with TRBJ2-2; D not certain. The CDR3 consists of 14 residues. V dropped 3 bases and J dropped 6 bases, with 11 bases sitting between them. Germline V CDR1 and CDR2: MNHEY, SVGEGT. The CDR3 DNA reads TGTGCCAGCAGTTATCGGTTAGAGGCCGGGGAGCTGTTTTTT. Translating gives CASSYRLEAGELFF.

DNA of the CDR3: TGTGCCAGTAGTATTGGGGGCAGGGGGAGAAAGCCCCAGCATTTT. This codes for CASSIGGRGRKPQHF. This chain connects TRBV19 to TRBJ1-5; 7 bases are a match to TRBD1. This CDR3 region has 15 residues. The germline gives CDR1 LNHDA, CDR2 SQIVND (reference sequence). V was pared by 3 bases and J by 8 bases, with 10 bases of the junction left unmatched.

This clone was seen only a few times. CDR3 amino acids: CASSVTANTEAFF. CDR3 bases: TGTGCCAGCAGTGTTACAGCAAACACTGAAGCTTTCTTT. The rearrangement uses TRBV25-1 and TRBJ1-1; the D is unclear. In germline, CDR1 is MGHDK, CDR2 SYGVNS. The CDR3 is 13 amino acids. V lost 4 bases and J lost 2, with 8 bases in between.

The chain couples TRBV7-8 to TRBJ2-1; 13 bases are a match to TRBD2. Germline CDR1 is SGHVS and CDR2 is FQNEAQ. The trim removed 6 bases at V and 6 bases at J, leaving 5 bases unmatched. This CDR3 has 15 amino acids. Written as DNA, the CDR3 is TGTGCCAGCAGGATGACTAGCGGGGGGCCCAATGAGCAGTTCTTC. Protein product: CASRMTSGGPNEQFF.

The V call is TRBV19, the J call TRBJ1-2, with 7 nucleotides matching TRBD1. The trim removed 0 bases at V and 2 bases at J, leaving 3 bases unmatched. Germline lookup yields CDR1 LNHDA and CDR2 SQIVND (reference sequence). The CDR3 runs to 15 residues. This chain's CDR3 is CASSIDTRGNYGYTF. CDR3 in DNA: TGTGCCAGTAGTATAGACACCAGGGGGAACTATGGCTACACCTTC.

The gene calls are TRBV30 and TRBJ2-3; D uncertain. The length of the CDR3 is 15 residues. Germline V gene data show CDR1 as GTSNPN and CDR2 as SVGIG (reference sequence). V shed 4 bases and J shed 4 bases, with 18 bases lying between them. CDR3 nucleotide sequence: TGTGCCTGGACCCCTTCCCCCCGAAGCGCAGATACGCAGTATTTT. Its translation is CAWTPSPRSADTQYF.

V and J are TRBV13 and TRBJ1-4; D unclear. Germline loops: CDR1 PRHDT, CDR2 FYEKMQ (reference sequence). V lost 5 bases to trimming and J lost 8 bases, with 9 bases between them. The CDR3 is 12 residues long. CDR3 residues: CASSAGVEKLFF. For the CDR3, the DNA is TGTGCCAGCAGCGCCGGGGTCGAAAAACTGTTTTTT.

This clone was seen only once. The chain carries TRBV30 and TRBJ2-1; 10 bases are shared with TRBD2. Germline V gives CDR1 GTSNPN, CDR2 SVGIG (reference sequence). Trimming removed 2 bases from V and 2 bases from J; junction bases left unmatched: 9. The CDR3 sequence is 17 residues long. CDR3 sequence (DNA): TGTGCCTGGAGTCCTAACCTAAGCGGGGGGGCCTACAATGAGCAGTTCTTC. Its translation: CAWSPNLSGGAYNEQFF.